The clone carrying this TCR beta chain has just a few counts. This CDR3 region has 13 residues. Germline V gives CDR1 MNHEY, CDR2 SMNVEV (reference sequence). V lost 8 bases to trimming and J lost 7 bases, with 14 bases between them. This sample was included in a study of identical twins. TCRdb analysed the 5' RACE reads with MiXCR anew, one entry per CDR3 protein. The profile covers approximately 670,000 distinct CDR3 sequences, with around 5.7% appearing a single time and 1.5% to 2% taken by the ten largest. The sample was naive T cells sorted from blood. The origin of this receptor is a man younger than 35 in good health. The V call is TRBV27, the J call TRBJ2-2, with D possibly TRBD2 on 5 matching bases. In DNA form, the CDR3 reads TGTGCCAGCGGCGGGTCCTGGATCGGGGAGCTGTTTTTT. Its translation is CASGGSWIGELFF.